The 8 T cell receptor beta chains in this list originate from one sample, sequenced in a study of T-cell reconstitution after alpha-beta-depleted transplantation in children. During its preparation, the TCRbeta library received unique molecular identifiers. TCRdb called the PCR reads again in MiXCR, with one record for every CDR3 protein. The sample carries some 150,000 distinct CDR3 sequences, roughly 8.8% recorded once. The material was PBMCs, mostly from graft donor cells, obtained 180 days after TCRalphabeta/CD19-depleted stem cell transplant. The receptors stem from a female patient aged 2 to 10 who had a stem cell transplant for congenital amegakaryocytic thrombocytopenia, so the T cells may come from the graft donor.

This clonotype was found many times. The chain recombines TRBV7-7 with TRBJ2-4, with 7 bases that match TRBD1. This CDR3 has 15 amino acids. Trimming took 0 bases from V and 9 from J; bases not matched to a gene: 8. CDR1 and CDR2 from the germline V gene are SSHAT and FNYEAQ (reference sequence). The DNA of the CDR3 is TGTGCCAGCAGCTTAGCCCGGTTGCCAGGGGGCATTCAGTACTTC. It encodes CASSLARLPGGIQYF.

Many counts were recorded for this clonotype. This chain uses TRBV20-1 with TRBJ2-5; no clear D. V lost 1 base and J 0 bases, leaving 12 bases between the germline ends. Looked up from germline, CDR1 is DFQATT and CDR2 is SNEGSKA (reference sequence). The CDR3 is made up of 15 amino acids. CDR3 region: CSARGSTWYQETQYF. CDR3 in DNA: TGCAGTGCTAGAGGGAGCACTTGGTACCAAGAGACCCAGTACTTC.

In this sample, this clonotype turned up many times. The CDR3: CASSFREGGGTETQYF. The CDR3 DNA sequence: TGCGCCAGCAGCTTTCGTGAGGGAGGGGGTACAGAGACCCAGTACTTC. V usage is TRBV5-1 and J usage is TRBJ2-5; D might be TRBD2 (7 bases). Germline CDR1 is SGHRS and CDR2 is YFSETQ. The ends were cut back, 2 bases at V and 4 bases at J, with 18 bases in the middle. The length of the CDR3 is 16 residues.

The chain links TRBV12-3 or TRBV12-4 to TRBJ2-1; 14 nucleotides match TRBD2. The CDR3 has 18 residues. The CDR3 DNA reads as TGTACCTGCGATCCGGGACTAGCGGGAGCTTCCTCCTACAATGAGCAGTTCTTC. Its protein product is CTCDPGLAGASSYNEQFF.

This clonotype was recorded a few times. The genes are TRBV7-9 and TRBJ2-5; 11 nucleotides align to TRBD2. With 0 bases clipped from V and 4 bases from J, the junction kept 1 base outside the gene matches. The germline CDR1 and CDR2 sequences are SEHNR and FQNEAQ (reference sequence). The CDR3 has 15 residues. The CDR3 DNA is TGTGCCAGCAGCTTAGCGCTAGCGGGAGGAGAGACCCAGTACTTC. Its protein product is CASSLALAGGETQYF.

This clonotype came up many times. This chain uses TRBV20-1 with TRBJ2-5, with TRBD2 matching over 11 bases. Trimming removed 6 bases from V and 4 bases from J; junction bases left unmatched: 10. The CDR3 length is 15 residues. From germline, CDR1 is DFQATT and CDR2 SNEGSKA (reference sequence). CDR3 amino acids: CSAEGLAERRETQYF. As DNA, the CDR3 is TGCAGTGCGGAGGGACTAGCGGAGAGGAGAGAGACCCAGTACTTC.

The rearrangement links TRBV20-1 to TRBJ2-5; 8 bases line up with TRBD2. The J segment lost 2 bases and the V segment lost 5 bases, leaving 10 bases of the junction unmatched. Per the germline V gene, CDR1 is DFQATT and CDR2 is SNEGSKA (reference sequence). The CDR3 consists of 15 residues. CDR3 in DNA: TGCAGTGCTCGGATCTCAGCGGGAGCGCAAGAGACCCAGTACTTC. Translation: CSARISAGAQETQYF.

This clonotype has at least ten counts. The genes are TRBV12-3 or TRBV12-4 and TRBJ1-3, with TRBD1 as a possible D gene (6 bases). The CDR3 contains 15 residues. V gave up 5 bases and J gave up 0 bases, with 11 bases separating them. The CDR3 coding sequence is TGTGCCAGCAGTCCAGGACAGATCTCTGGAAACACCATATATTTT. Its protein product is CASSPGQISGNTIYF.